The next 8 T cell receptor beta chains were all read from a single sample in a study of beta chain features in type 1 diabetes (dated by TCRdb to 2016 to 2018). The library was obtained by the immunoSEQ multiplex PCR assay. The entire amount of isolated RNA was reverse transcribed using the High Capacity cDNA Reverse Transcription Kit, so the sequenced TCRB transcripts were expressed ones. The source is immuneACCESS, and TCRdb retained only in-frame sequences with V and J called. Part of the clones is not carried over; for the studies checked, unresolved V genes explain less than half of this, and the remainder is unexplained. In all, the sample holds 330,000 or so clones, and approximately 15% of those were seen once. Over 5.5% of the sample is held by the ten biggest clonotypes. The sample taken for sequencing was central memory CD4+ T cells from blood. These TCRs come from a man aged 25 to 45 in good health.

The chain uses TRBV6-6 and TRBJ2-7; TRBD2 matches at 8 bases. Per the germline V gene, CDR1 is MNHNY and CDR2 is SVGAGI (reference sequence). The CDR3 has 13 residues. The V and J ends lost 11 bases and 2 bases, in that order; junction bases with no gene match: 8. CDR3 sequence reads: CACKLAVTYEQYF. The CDR3 DNA reads as TGTGCCTGCAAACTAGCGGTAACCTACGAGCAGTACTTC.

The chain carries TRBV19 and TRBJ1-3; D gene uncertain. The CDR3 spans 11 residues. Trimming pared 8 bases from V and 2 bases from J, leaving 4 bases between. Germline CDR1 LNHDA, CDR2 SQIVND (reference sequence). The CDR3 protein is CASGTGNTIYF. The CDR3 coding sequence is TGTGCCAGTGGTACTGGAAACACCATATATTTT.

This clone has only a few counts. The chain uses TRBV10-1 and TRBJ2-7; D is unclear. CDR1 and CDR2 from the germline V gene are WNHNN and SYGVQD (reference sequence). The CDR3 has 12 amino acids. V was cut by 0 bases and J by 7 bases, with 7 bases left in between. CDR3 sequence: CASSESSREQYF. CDR3 nucleotide sequence: TGCGCCAGCAGTGAGTCTTCCAGGGAGCAGTACTTC.

The chain uses TRBV5-6 and TRBJ2-2; a weak D match, TRBD2 (5 bases). V dropped 7 bases and J dropped 3 bases, with 13 bases sitting between them. The V gene's germline CDR1 is SGHDT and CDR2 YYEEEE. The CDR3 is 14 amino acids. The CDR3 DNA follows: TGTGCCAGCCGAAGGGAGTCGGACACCGGGGAGCTGTTTTTT. Translated: CASRRESDTGELFF.

The table lists this clone with many counts. J is TRBJ2-6 and V is TRBV19, with D possibly matching TRBD1 (6 bases). Trimming took 4 bases from V and 0 from J, leaving 7 bases between them. Germline loops: CDR1 LNHDA, CDR2 SQIVND (reference sequence). This CDR3 comprises 15 residues. Here the CDR3 reads CASSTQGSGANVLTF. DNA of the CDR3: TGTGCCAGTAGTACACAGGGCTCTGGGGCCAACGTCCTGACTTTC. Full variable domain (remainder filled in from reference TRBV19 and TRBJ2-6): DGGITQSPKYLFRKEGQNVTLSCEQNLNHDAMYWYRQDPGQGLRLIYYSQIVNDFQKGDIAEGYSVSREKKESFPLTVTSAQKNPTAFYLCASSTQGSGANVLTFGAGSRLTVL.

This clone was counted a few times. The rearrangement joins TRBV7-2 to TRBJ2-1; 13 bases align to TRBD2. CDR3 length: 16 amino acids. Losses at the gene ends were 4 bases for V and 7 bases for J; bases not matched to a gene: 7. Germline values: CDR1 SGHTA, CDR2 FQGNSA. CDR3 coding DNA: TGTGCCAGCAGCTGGACTAGCGGGAGATTAGGGAATGAGCAGTTCTTC. Amino acid sequence: CASSWTSGRLGNEQFF.

This clone was seen at least ten times. The chain uses TRBV7-2 and TRBJ2-5; 8 bases agree with TRBD1. There are 16 residues in the CDR3. CDR1 is SGHTA and CDR2 is FQGNSA in the germline V gene. With 5 bases clipped from V and 0 bases from J, the junction kept 8 bases outside the gene matches. Here the CDR3 reads CASSPSTGANQETQYF. The CDR3 DNA reads TGTGCCAGCAGCCCTTCGACAGGGGCAAACCAAGAGACCCAGTACTTC.

This clone was seen a few times. Here the CDR3 reads CASSSSSYEQYV. The CDR3 DNA is TGTGCCAGCAGCTCCAGCTCCTACGAGCAGTACGTC. J is TRBJ2-7 and V is TRBV7-9; D is unclear. CDR3 length: 12 residues. CDR1 is SEHNR and CDR2 is FQNEAQ in the germline V gene (reference sequence). V gave up 4 bases and J gave up 0 bases, with 4 bases separating them.